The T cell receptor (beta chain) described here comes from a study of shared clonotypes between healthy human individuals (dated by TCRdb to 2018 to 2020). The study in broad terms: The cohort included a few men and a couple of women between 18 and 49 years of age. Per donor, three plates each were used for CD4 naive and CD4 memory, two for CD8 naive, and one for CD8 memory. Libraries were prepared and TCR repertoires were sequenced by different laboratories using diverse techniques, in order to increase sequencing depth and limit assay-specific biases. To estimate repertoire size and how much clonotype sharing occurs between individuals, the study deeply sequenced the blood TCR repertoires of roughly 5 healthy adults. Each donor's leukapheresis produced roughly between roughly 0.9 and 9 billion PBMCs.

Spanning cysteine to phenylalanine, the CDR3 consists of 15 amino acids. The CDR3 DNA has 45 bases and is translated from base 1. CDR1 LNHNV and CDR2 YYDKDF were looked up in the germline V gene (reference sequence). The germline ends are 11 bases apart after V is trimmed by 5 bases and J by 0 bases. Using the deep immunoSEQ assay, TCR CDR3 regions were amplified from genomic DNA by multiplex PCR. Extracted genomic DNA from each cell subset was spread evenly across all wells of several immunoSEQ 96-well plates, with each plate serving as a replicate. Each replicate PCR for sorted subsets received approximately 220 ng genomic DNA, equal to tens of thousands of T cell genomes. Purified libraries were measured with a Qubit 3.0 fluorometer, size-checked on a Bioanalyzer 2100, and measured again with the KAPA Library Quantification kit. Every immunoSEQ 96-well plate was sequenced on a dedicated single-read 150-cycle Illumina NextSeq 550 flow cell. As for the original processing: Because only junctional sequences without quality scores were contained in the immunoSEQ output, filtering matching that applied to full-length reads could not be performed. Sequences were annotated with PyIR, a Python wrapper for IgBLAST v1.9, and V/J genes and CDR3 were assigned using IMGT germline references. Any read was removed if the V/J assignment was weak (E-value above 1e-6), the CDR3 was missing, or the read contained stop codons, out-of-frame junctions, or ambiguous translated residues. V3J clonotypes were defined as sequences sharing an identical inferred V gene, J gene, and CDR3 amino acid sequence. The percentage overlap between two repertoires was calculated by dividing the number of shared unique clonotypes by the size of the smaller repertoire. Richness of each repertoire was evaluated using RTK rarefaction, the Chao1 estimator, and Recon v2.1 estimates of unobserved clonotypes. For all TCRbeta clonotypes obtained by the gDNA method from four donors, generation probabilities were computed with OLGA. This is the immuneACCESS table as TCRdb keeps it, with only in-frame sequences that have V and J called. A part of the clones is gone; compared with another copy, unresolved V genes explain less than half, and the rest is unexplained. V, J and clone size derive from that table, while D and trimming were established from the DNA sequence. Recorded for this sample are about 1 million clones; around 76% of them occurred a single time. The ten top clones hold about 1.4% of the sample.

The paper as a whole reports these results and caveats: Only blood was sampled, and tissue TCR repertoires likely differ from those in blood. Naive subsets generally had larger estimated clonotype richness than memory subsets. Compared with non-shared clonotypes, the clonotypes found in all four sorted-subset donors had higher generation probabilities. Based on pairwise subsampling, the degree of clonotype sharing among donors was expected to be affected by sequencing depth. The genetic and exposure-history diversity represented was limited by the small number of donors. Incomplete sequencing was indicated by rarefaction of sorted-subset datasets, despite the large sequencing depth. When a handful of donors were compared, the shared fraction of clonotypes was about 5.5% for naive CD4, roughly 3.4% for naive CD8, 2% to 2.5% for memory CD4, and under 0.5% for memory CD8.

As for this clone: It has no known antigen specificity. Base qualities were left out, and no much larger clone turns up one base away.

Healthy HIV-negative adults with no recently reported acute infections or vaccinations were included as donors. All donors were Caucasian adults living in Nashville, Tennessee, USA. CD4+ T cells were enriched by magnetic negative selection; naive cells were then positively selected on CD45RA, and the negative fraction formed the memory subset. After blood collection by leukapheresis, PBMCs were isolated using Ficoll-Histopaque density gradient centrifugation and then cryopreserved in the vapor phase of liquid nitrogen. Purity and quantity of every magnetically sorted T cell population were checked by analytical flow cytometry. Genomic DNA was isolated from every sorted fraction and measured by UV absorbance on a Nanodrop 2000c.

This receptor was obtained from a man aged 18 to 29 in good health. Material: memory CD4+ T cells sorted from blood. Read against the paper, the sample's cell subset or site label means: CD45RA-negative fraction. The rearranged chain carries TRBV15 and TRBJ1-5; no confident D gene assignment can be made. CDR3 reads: CATSSYTASNQPQHF. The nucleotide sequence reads TGTGCCACCAGCTCCTATACTGCTAGCAATCAGCCCCAGCATTTT.